Given below is one TCR beta chain in context. These data come from a study of blood T cell repertoires in COVID-19. On the study more broadly: PBMCs, B-cell-depleted T cells, or T cells were the source of the cDNA or gDNA that made up the material.

Original processing notes: The assay estimated nucleated cells by amplifying reference gene primers. The assay was immunoSEQ multiplex PCR, and TCRdb's table has in-frame clones only and misses some. V, J and clone size reflect that table, while D and trimming were determined from the DNA. Seen here are 15,000 to 20,000 clones, around 88% observed once, and the top ten hold about 2.5%. This CDR3 contains 15 residues. The J segment lost 0 bases and the V segment lost 5 bases, leaving 5 bases of the junction unmatched. Germline CDR1 is MDHEN and CDR2 is SYDVKM. The chain has TRBV28 and TRBJ1-1; 8 bases agree with TRBD1. Sequencing was performed on peripheral blood. The origin of this receptor is a human donor in a cohort sampled during active COVID-19. The CDR3, as DNA: TGTGCCAGCAGTCTGGGACAGGACCTGAACACTGAAGCTTTCTTT. Translated, it gives CASSLGQDLNTEAFF.